The clone carrying this T cell receptor (beta chain) was seen just once. This sample is drawn from a study of blood T cell repertoires in COVID-19. Study context: Acute and convalescent COVID-19 specimens originated in the United States, Italy and Spain. Sources were T cells, B-cell-depleted T cells, or PBMCs; the material itself was cDNA or gDNA.

Original data processing: Estimation of nucleated cell counts relied on the amplification of reference gene primers. Some clones are missing from TCRdb's copy, which holds only in-frame ones; the method was immunoSEQ multiplex PCR. Clonal size and the V and J genes are those of that table, whereas D and trimming came from the DNA. This sample carries about 210,000 clones, around 91% of them seen once, and the ten largest clones take about 4.8%. CDR1 is LNHDA, CDR2 SQIVND, per germline (reference sequence). The length of the CDR3 is 16 residues. The J segment lost 2 bases and the V segment lost 5 bases, leaving 12 bases of the junction unmatched.

The TCR sequence derives from a woman aged 40 to 50 with acute or convalescent COVID-19. This chain connects TRBV19 to TRBJ2-7, with TRBD2 matching over 7 bases. Sample: peripheral blood. CDR3 region: CASSASGRDGTYEQYV. The CDR3 bases are TGTGCCAGTAGTGCCTCAGGGAGGGATGGTACCTACGAGCAGTACGTC.